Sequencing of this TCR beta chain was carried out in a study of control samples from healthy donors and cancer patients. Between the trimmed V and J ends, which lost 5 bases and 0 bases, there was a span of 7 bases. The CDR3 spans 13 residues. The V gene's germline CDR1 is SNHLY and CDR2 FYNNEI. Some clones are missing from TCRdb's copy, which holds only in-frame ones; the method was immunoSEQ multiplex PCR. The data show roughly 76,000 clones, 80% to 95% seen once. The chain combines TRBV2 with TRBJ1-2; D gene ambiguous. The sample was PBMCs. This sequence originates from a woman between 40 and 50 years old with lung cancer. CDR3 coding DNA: TGTGCCAGCAGTCCCGGGACTAACTATGGCTACACCTTC. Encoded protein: CASSPGTNYGYTF.